A selection of T cell receptor beta chains follows, all from one sample in a study of blood T cells in healthy people across ages. A single record per CDR3 protein comes from TCRdb applying MiXCR to the 5' RACE reads. Of 1,300,000 or so distinct CDR3 sequences listed, 59% were seen once; the top ten hold over 5%. What was sequenced was blood. The receptors shown here come from a man younger than 35 in good health. Each CDR3 is given with its conserved first and last residue. A D gene is named only where the DNA matches it firmly. Clone size is shown for a subset of rows, as once, few, many or a class of expanded clone.

V,D,J,size,DNA,CDR3
TRBV28,TRBD1,TRBJ2-2,few,TGTGCCAGCAGTTTGGGACAGGGTATCACCGGGGAGCTGTTTTTT,CASSLGQGITGELFF
TRBV6-5,NA,TRBJ1-5,NA,TGTGCCAGCAGTCCCTGGGGGTGGGGTAGCAATCAGCCCCAGCATTTT,CASSPWGWGSNQPQHF
TRBV5-5,TRBD2,TRBJ2-7,NA,TGTGCCAGCAGCTTGGGGCCTAGCGGAGTATCCTACGAGCAGTACTTC,CASSLGPSGVSYEQYF
TRBV20-1,NA,TRBJ2-7,NA,TGCAGTGCTAGCGGGGTGACCTACGAGCAGTACTTC,CSASGVTYEQYF
TRBV20-1,TRBD2,TRBJ2-3,NA,TGCAGTGCTAGGGACAGACTAGCGGGGACAGATACGCAGTATTTT,CSARDRLAGTDTQYF
TRBV5-6,NA,TRBJ2-7,NA,TGTGCCAGCAGCTTGGGGGGGGATGGCTACGAGCAGTACTTC,CASSLGGDGYEQYF
TRBV27,NA,TRBJ1-2,NA,TGTGCCAGCAGTCGGTTGGGGGAATCTAACTATGGCTACACCTTC,CASSRLGESNYGYTF
TRBV25-1,NA,TRBJ2-6,few,TGTGCCAGCAGTGAAGTATCTGGGGCCAACGTCCTGACTTTC,CASSEVSGANVLTF
TRBV27,NA,TRBJ2-3,NA,TGTGCCAGCAGTTTATCGCCCAGTCCGAAATCTGGAGATACGCAGTATTTT,CASSLSPSPKSGDTQYF
TRBV11-2,NA,TRBJ2-1,few,TGTGCCACCCAATCTGGGGCGGAATACAATGAGCAGTTCTTC,CATQSGAEYNEQFF
TRBV20-1,TRBD1,TRBJ1-2,few,TGCAGTGCCCCCCGACAGGGGGCTGGTGGCTACACCTTC,CSAPRQGAGGYTF
TRBV4-1,NA,TRBJ2-1,NA,TGCGCCAGCAGCCCACAGGCTGTTTACAATGAGCAGTTCTTC,CASSPQAVYNEQFF
TRBV4-1,NA,TRBJ2-7,few,TGCGCCAGCAGCCAGGGATTGTCCCCCTACGAGCAGTACTTC,CASSQGLSPYEQYF
TRBV7-9,TRBD2,TRBJ2-7,many,TGTGCCAGCAGCCCCGTAGGCGGGAGCTACGAGCAGTACTTC,CASSPVGGSYEQYF
TRBV24-1,NA,TRBJ2-2,NA,TGTGCCGCCGCCTCCGGGAACACCGGGGAGCTGTTTTTT,CAAASGNTGELFF
TRBV7-2,TRBD2,TRBJ2-1,NA,TGTGCCAGCAGCTCCGACGCGGGGGGTGAGCAGTTCTTC,CASSSDAGGEQFF
TRBV14,NA,TRBJ2-3,few,TGTGCCAGCAGCCTTTGGGACACGGGCGGAGCAGATACGCAGTATTTT,CASSLWDTGGADTQYF
TRBV18,NA,TRBJ2-5,NA,TGTGCCAGCTCACTACCAACTGCCGGGTACCAAGAGACCCAGTACTTC,CASSLPTAGYQETQYF
TRBV4-1,TRBD2,TRBJ2-1,NA,TGCGCCAGCAGCCTTGAGGCGGGAGGACTCTACAATGAGCAGTTCTTC,CASSLEAGGLYNEQFF
TRBV7-6,NA,TRBJ2-3,few,TGTGCCAGCAGCTTAGTTGCGGGGAACACAGATACGCAGTATTTT,CASSLVAGNTDTQYF
TRBV4-2,NA,TRBJ2-3,few,TGTGCCAGCAGCCAAGATCCGGCTCTCCACAGGACAGATACGCAGTATTTT,CASSQDPALHRTDTQYF
TRBV20-1,NA,TRBJ2-2,NA,TGCAGTGCTAGGGCCATGGACACCGGGGAGCTGTTTTTT,CSARAMDTGELFF
TRBV7-2,TRBD1,TRBJ2-5,once,TGTGCCAGCAGCTGGGCCGGGACAGGGTCAGAGACCCAGTACTTC,CASSWAGTGSETQYF
TRBV7-8,TRBD1,TRBJ2-2,NA,TGTGCCAGCAGCTTAAACAGACAGGGGGCGAACACCGGGGAGCTGTTTTTT,CASSLNRQGANTGELFF
TRBV11-2,NA,TRBJ1-2,NA,TGTGCCAGCAGCACTCGGACAGCCTTCTTCTATGGCTACACCTTC,CASSTRTAFFYGYTF
TRBV4-1,TRBD2,TRBJ2-7,NA,TGCGCCAGCAGACTAGCGGGAGCCTACAATGAGCAGTACTTC,CASRLAGAYNEQYF
TRBV20-1,NA,TRBJ2-3,few,TGCAGTGCTCCCCGGGTCACAGATACGCAGTATTTT,CSAPRVTDTQYF
TRBV6-2/TRBV6-3,TRBD2,TRBJ2-7,few,TGTGCCAGCAGGACACACCCTCCCTGGGGACTAGAGGGCGAGCAGTACTTC,CASRTHPPWGLEGEQYF
TRBV6-1,TRBD1,TRBJ1-2,NA,TGTGCCAGCAGTGAAGTGACAGGGATCTCCTATGGCTACACCTTC,CASSEVTGISYGYTF
TRBV10-1,NA,TRBJ2-5,NA,TGCGCCAGCAGTGTGGACAGCGGGCGACCGCAGTACTTC,CASSVDSGRPQYF
TRBV2,NA,TRBJ2-7,NA,TGTGCCAGCGTTAAGGGTGACGAGCAGTACTTC,CASVKGDEQYF
TRBV6-2/TRBV6-3,TRBD1,TRBJ2-6,NA,TGTGCCAGCAGTTACGCCCCAGACAGGGGGGGGACCTCTGGGGCCAACGTCCTGACTTTC,CASSYAPDRGGTSGANVLTF
TRBV20-1,NA,TRBJ2-7,NA,TGCAGTGCTAGAGGAGACCGTCGCCAGTACTTC,CSARGDRRQYF
TRBV11-2,TRBD1,TRBJ2-5,NA,TGTGCCAGCAGCCCGATTAGGGGAGGGACAGGGCAAGAGACCCAGTACTTC,CASSPIRGGTGQETQYF
TRBV12-3/TRBV12-4,TRBD1,TRBJ2-1,once,TGTGCCAGCAGCCTAAATGGACAGGGAAAATACAATGAGCAGTTCTTC,CASSLNGQGKYNEQFF
TRBV27,TRBD1,TRBJ1-6,NA,TGTGCCAGCAGTTTAATCGGGACAGGGGCGAATTCACCCCTCCACTTT,CASSLIGTGANSPLHF
TRBV28,TRBD1,TRBJ1-1,NA,TGTGCCAGCGACGACAGGGGTGGGGGCACTGAAGCTTTCTTT,CASDDRGGGTEAFF
TRBV5-1,TRBD2,TRBJ2-7,few,TGCGCCAGCAGCCCGGGAGCGGGAGTCTACGAGCAGTACTTC,CASSPGAGVYEQYF
TRBV11-2,NA,TRBJ2-5,NA,TGTGCCAGCAGCTTATTGATTGGATTTAAAGAGACCCAGTACTTC,CASSLLIGFKETQYF
TRBV29-1,TRBD1,TRBJ1-2,few,TGCAGCGTCGAAAGGACAGGGGTCCCATATGGCTACACCTTC,CSVERTGVPYGYTF
TRBV7-9,NA,TRBJ2-5,NA,TGTGCGAGCACTGGACCCAATGAGCAGTACTTC,CASTGPNEQYF
TRBV27,NA,TRBJ2-3,few,TGTGCCAGCAGTGGTACTAGTACGCTCACAGATACGCAGTATTTT,CASSGTSTLTDTQYF
TRBV12-3/TRBV12-4,NA,TRBJ1-5,NA,TGTGCCAGCAGTTGGACCGATCAGCCCCAGCATTTT,CASSWTDQPQHF
TRBV30,NA,TRBJ1-1,NA,TGTGCCTGGAGTTTCCGGACGGATATGAACACTGAAGCTTTCTTT,CAWSFRTDMNTEAFF
TRBV3-1,NA,TRBJ2-5,NA,TGTGCCAGCAGCCCCGACGCGACCGCCGGGGAGACCCAGTACTTC,CASSPDATAGETQYF
TRBV20-1,NA,TRBJ2-5,NA,TGCAGTGCTAGGCACTTACAAGAGACCCAGTACTTC,CSARHLQETQYF
TRBV4-1,NA,TRBJ2-3,NA,TGCGCCAGCAGCTCCGCAGGGGTTAGTGCAGATACGCAGTATTTT,CASSSAGVSADTQYF
TRBV2,NA,TRBJ1-6,NA,TGTGCCAGCAGTGCCTCGGAGGCCTATAATTCACCCCTCCACTTT,CASSASEAYNSPLHF
TRBV7-2,NA,TRBJ2-1,few,TGTGCCAGCAGCACCGACAGCTACAATGAGCAGTTCTTC,CASSTDSYNEQFF
TRBV28,TRBD1,TRBJ1-2,NA,TGTGCCAGCAGAAGGGGACAGGAATTTTATGGCTACACCTTC,CASRRGQEFYGYTF
TRBV5-1,TRBD1,TRBJ2-1,NA,TGCGCCAGCAGCCCGAGGGGGACAGAGCTCCACAATGAGCAGTTCTTC,CASSPRGTELHNEQFF
TRBV27,NA,TRBJ2-5,NA,TGTGCCAGCAGTTTCAGGCAGGCCCAAGAGACCCAGTACTTC,CASSFRQAQETQYF
TRBV6-5,NA,TRBJ1-2,NA,TGTGCCAGCACCAAAGGACAGTATGGCTACACCTTC,CASTKGQYGYTF
TRBV5-6,NA,TRBJ2-2,NA,TGTGCCAGCAGCGAGGGCCTAGGGGACACCGGGGAGCTGTTTTTT,CASSEGLGDTGELFF
TRBV5-1,NA,TRBJ1-1,NA,TGCGCCGGCAGCGTGGCCCTGAACACTGAAGCTTTCTTT,CAGSVALNTEAFF